Sequencing of this TCR beta chain was carried out in a study of CD8 T cells in ankylosing spondylitis. It was by quantitative 5'-RACE with molecular barcodes that TCR beta libraries were made. TCRdb recomputed calls from the 5' RACE reads with MiXCR, one row per CDR3 protein. The top ten hold 3% to 4% of the sample, which has around 490,000 distinct CDR3 sequences, approximately 5% seen once. Trimming cost V 2 bases and J 6 bases, with 13 bases left between them. Germline CDR1 is SGHAT and CDR2 is FQDESV (reference sequence). The CDR3 runs 15 residues. A remark on this clonotype: The antigen is unknown.

Regarding the study as a whole: Clones linked to disease were reported to show significant enrichment in matched ankylosing spondylitis synovial fluid. Disease-associated clones were CD8+ and fairly uncommon in peripheral blood. Apparently characteristic of ankylosing spondylitis blood was a TCR beta motif (under ten highly homologous variants). Earlier work had already found some motif variants in reactive arthritis synovial fluid and blood.

This chain connects TRBV11-1 to TRBJ2-2, with D perhaps matching TRBD1 (6 bases). The source is a male donor with ankylosing spondylitis. The sequenced sample was blood, either unsorted or a sorted T cell fraction (not recorded which). CDR3 nucleotide sequence: TGTGCCAGCAGCTTACAGGGGACCCTATCCGGGGAGCTGTTTTTT. It specifies CASSLQGTLSGELFF.